What follows are 14 T cell receptor beta chains derived from one specimen sequenced in a study of blood T cell repertoires in COVID-19. Generated by immunoSEQ multiplex PCR, the TCRdb table keeps only in-frame clones and is missing some. Of some 140,000 clones in the sample, 81% were seen once. Sequences were obtained from peripheral blood. The source is a woman aged 60-75 years with active or convalescent COVID-19.

This chain uses TRBV27 with TRBJ1-5; 8 bases fit TRBD1. There are 15 residues in the CDR3. Trimming at V came to 6 bases and at J to 4 bases, leaving 8 bases not matched to a gene. Germline V gives CDR1 MNHEY, CDR2 SMNVEV (reference sequence). The DNA of the CDR3 is TGTGCCAGCAGGCGCACAGGGGGGCCTAATCAGCCCCAGCATTTT. It encodes CASRRTGGPNQPQHF.

The CDR3 is CSVGTGGITEAFF. CDR3 sequence (DNA): TGCAGCGTCGGGACAGGGGGAATAACTGAAGCTTTCTTT. The V and J genes are TRBV29-1 and TRBJ1-1; TRBD1 agrees at 11 bases. The germline gives CDR1 SQVTM, CDR2 ANQGSEA. The junction had 5 bases not matched to a gene; V was cut back by 6 bases and J by 5 bases. The CDR3 sequence is 13 residues long.

This chain uses TRBV6-2 or TRBV6-3 with TRBJ1-1; D uncertain. Germline CDR1 and CDR2: MNHEY and SVGEGT. The germline V and J ends were trimmed by 2 bases and 4 bases, with 11 bases remaining between them. The CDR3 extends over 14 amino acids. In DNA form, the CDR3 reads TGTGCCAGCAGTTACCCCCAACCGGGCACTGAAGCTTTCTTT. Its translation is CASSYPQPGTEAFF.

This clone was observed a single time. V usage is TRBV6-5 and J usage is TRBJ1-2; 12 bases are a match to TRBD1. The V gene's germline CDR1 is MNHEY and CDR2 SVGAGI. The CDR3 covers 15 residues. J lost 4 bases, V lost 6 bases, and 6 bases had no gene match. The CDR3 DNA reads as TGTGCCAGCAGGAGGGGACAGGGGGCATCCTATGGCTACACCTTC. Residues: CASRRGQGASYGYTF.

V gene TRBV27 combines with J gene TRBJ2-2; 12 positions match TRBD1. Losses at the gene ends were 4 bases for V and 3 bases for J; bases not matched to a gene: 3. The CDR3 contains 16 residues. The germline V gene has CDR1 MNHEY and CDR2 SMNVEV (reference sequence). CDR3 coding DNA: TGTGCCAGCAGTTGGGACAGGGGGCTTGACACCGGGGAGCTGTTTTTT. It is translated as CASSWDRGLDTGELFF.

The chain employs TRBV29-1 and TRBJ2-3; TRBD1 might be the D (6 bases). The germline gives CDR1 SQVTM, CDR2 ANQGSEA. CDR3 length: 12 residues. The ends were cut back, 7 bases at V and 3 bases at J, with 11 bases in the middle. Here the CDR3 reads CSGKTGTDTQYF. CDR3 bases: TGCAGCGGAAAAACAGGGACAGATACGCAGTATTTT.

This rearrangement joins TRBV5-1 to TRBJ1-2; no clear D gene. The CDR3 contains 12 residues. V was shortened by 4 bases and J by 3 bases, with 7 bases between the two germline ends. Germline values: CDR1 SGHRS, CDR2 YFSETQ. CDR3 loop: CASSNEYYGYTF. CDR3 DNA: TGCGCCAGCAGCAACGAGTACTATGGCTACACCTTC. Looking up the rest from reference TRBV5-1 and TRBJ1-2 gives the full variable domain: KAGVTQTPRYLIKTRGQQVTLSCSPISGHRSVSWYQQTPGQGLQFLFEYFSETQRNKGNFPGRFSGRQFSNSRSEMNVSTLELGDSALYLCASSNEYYGYTFGSGTRLTVV.

This clone was recorded once. The V call is TRBV14, the J call TRBJ1-3; D uncertain. The CDR3 loop spans 15 amino acids. V lost 1 base, J lost 0 bases, and 7 bases lay in between. The germline gives CDR1 SGHDN, CDR2 FVKESK. CDR3 bases: TGTGCCAGCAGCCAAGTTCCCAACTCTGGAAACACCATATATTTT. Its protein is CASSQVPNSGNTIYF.

The CDR3 DNA follows: TGTGCCAGCAGGACGGACGGGGGCTCCTACAATGAGCAGTTCTTC. This codes for CASRTDGGSYNEQFF. V usage is TRBV6-5 and J usage is TRBJ2-1; D might be TRBD2 (6 bases). Germline V gene data show CDR1 as MNHEY and CDR2 as SVGAGI. Trimming took 6 bases from V and 0 from J, leaving 12 bases between them. The CDR3 contains 15 residues.

The chain combines TRBV29-1 with TRBJ1-2, with a possible D match to TRBD1 (6 bases). This CDR3 has 13 residues. Germline assignment: CDR1 SQVTM and CDR2 ANQGSEA. Deletions cut 7 bases from V and 8 bases from J, with 20 bases between. The CDR3 DNA follows: TGCAGCGCCGCGCCGGGTTCCACAGGGGGCTACACCTTC. It encodes CSAAPGSTGGYTF.

The chain uses TRBV7-9 and TRBJ1-2, with D perhaps TRBD1 (6 bases). V was shortened by 1 base and J by 6 bases, with 9 bases between the two germline ends. In germline, CDR1 is SEHNR, CDR2 FQNEAQ (reference sequence). This CDR3 contains 13 residues. The CDR3, as DNA: TGTGCCAGCAGCTTAGGTGCAGGGGATGGCTACACCTTC. This gives the protein CASSLGAGDGYTF.

This clone was observed a few times. Other DNA sequences from this sample encode an identical CDR3 as well. The rearrangement uses TRBV18 and TRBJ1-3; 9 bases are a match to TRBD1. The germline CDR1 and CDR2 sequences are KGHSH and LQKENI. J lost 1 base, V lost 4 bases, and 5 bases had no gene match. This CDR3 region has 16 residues. The CDR3 protein is CASSQPGQGSGNTIYF. The DNA for the CDR3 is TGTGCCAGCTCACAACCGGGACAGGGATCTGGAAACACCATATATTTT.

The rearrangement joins TRBV2 to TRBJ2-3; weak D call: TRBD2 (5 bases). The length of the CDR3 is 15 residues. Trimming took off 3 bases at V and 0 bases at J, with 10 bases between the two ends. CDR1 and CDR2 from the germline V gene are SNHLY and FYNNEI. CDR3 protein: CASSDRTGSTDTQYF. CDR3 DNA sequence: TGTGCCAGCAGTGACCGGACGGGGAGCACAGATACGCAGTATTTT.

The chain carries TRBV5-1 and TRBJ1-2; weak D call: TRBD1 (6 bases). The CDR3 is made up of 13 amino acids. The V and J ends lost 4 bases and 8 bases respectively, with 15 bases between them. CDR1 and CDR2 (germline): SGHRS, YFSETQ. CDR3: CASSTTGSGGYTF. CDR3 DNA: TGCGCCAGCAGCACAACAGGGTCAGGCGGCTACACCTTC.